The subject of this entry is one TCR beta chain. The antigen remains undetermined. The CDR3 sequence is 15 residues long. The ends lost 6 bases at V and 2 bases at J; junction bases unmatched: 5. Per the germline V gene, CDR1 is SGHAT and CDR2 is FQNNGV. Patients who underwent sequencing had shown CD8+CD57+ cell expansion by flow cytometry. Severe acquired aplastic anemia was present in every patient. All patients were therapy-naive when blood was sampled. TCR beta VDJ and CDR3 profiling used genomic DNA as template. TCRdb re-derived calls from the reads in MiXCR, one entry per CDR3 protein. The data contain roughly 190,000 distinct CDR3 sequences, 40% to 50% of them singletons. The sample belongs to a study of CD8+CD57+ T cells in acquired aplastic anemia. Study in general: On average, sorted CD4+ and CD8+ cells gave roughly 2.9 ug of DNA.

The study's findings and limits: Patients and controls shared roughly 31 CD8+ CDR3 sequences, highly expressed in patients.

This receptor was taken from a human donor with aplastic anemia. The J gene is TRBJ1-3, the V gene TRBV11-2; the match to TRBD1 covers 9 bases. Sequencing was performed on sorted CD4+, CD8+, or CD8+CD57+ T cells (not recorded which) from PBMCs. The DNA for the CDR3 is TGTGCCAGCAGAGGGACAGGGCAGACTGGAAACACCATATATTTT. It yields the protein CASRGTGQTGNTIYF.